Listed here are 20 T cell receptor beta chains from one sample, sequenced in a study of cytomegalovirus exposure and HLA in healthy donors. The primer mix had 60 Vbeta and 13 Jbeta primers. Some clones are missing from TCRdb's copy, which holds only in-frame ones; the method was immunoSEQ multiplex PCR. The sample includes some 110,000 clones. Sequencing was done on a sample of PBMCs. Receptors were obtained from a man aged 35 to 55 in good health and CMV-seronegative.

CDR3 nucleotide sequence: TGTGCCAGCAGCACCGGACAGGGTAGGGGAGCTAACTATGGCTACACCTTC. Its protein is CASSTGQGRGANYGYTF. This rearrangement joins TRBV5-6 to TRBJ1-2; TRBD1 matches at 8 bases. Germline assignment: CDR1 SGHDT and CDR2 YYEEEE. With 4 bases clipped from V and 0 bases from J, the junction kept 11 bases outside the gene matches. This CDR3 contains 17 residues.

The chain links TRBV7-9 to TRBJ1-1, with 8 bases matching TRBD1. The CDR3 spans 15 residues. Unmatched junction bases numbered 10, after V lost 6 bases and J lost 4 bases. Germline CDR1 is SEHNR and CDR2 is FQNEAQ (reference sequence). The CDR3 sequence is CASSVIQGGSTEAFF. The CDR3 DNA sequence: TGTGCCAGCAGTGTGATACAGGGGGGGTCCACTGAAGCTTTCTTT.

This chain links TRBV5-5 with TRBJ2-5, with 7 bases aligning to TRBD1. V was clipped by 4 bases and J by 5 bases; unmatched bases: 17. Germline CDR1 is SGHKS and CDR2 is YYEKEE (reference sequence). The CDR3 covers 17 residues. The CDR3 coding sequence is TGTGCCAGCAGCCGTTCCGGGACAGCCGAATATGTGGAGACCCAGTACTTC. Its translation is CASSRSGTAEYVETQYF.

The chain links TRBV27 to TRBJ2-1; the match to TRBD2 covers 10 bases. Germline values: CDR1 MNHEY, CDR2 SMNVEV (reference sequence). J lost 9 bases, V lost 10 bases, and 18 bases had no gene match. CDR3 length equals 16 residues. CDR3 protein: CATLAGLAGVRGEQFF. The CDR3 nucleotides are TGTGCCACCCTAGCCGGGCTAGCGGGAGTCAGGGGTGAGCAGTTCTTC.

The chain combines TRBV7-8 with TRBJ2-7, with TRBD2 identical over 8 bases. Trimming cost V 3 bases and J 2 bases; bases outside gene matches: 6. Germline-derived CDR1 and CDR2 are SGHVS and FQNEAQ. The length of the CDR3 is 15 residues. Here the CDR3 reads CASSFGLAPAYEQYF. CDR3 nucleotides: TGTGCCAGCAGCTTCGGACTAGCCCCAGCCTACGAGCAGTACTTC.

The V gene is TRBV5-6, the J gene TRBJ2-7; 8 bases fit TRBD2. The CDR3 has 15 amino acids. The ends lost 4 bases at V and 3 bases at J; junction bases unmatched: 9. Germline V gene sequence: CDR1 SGHDT, CDR2 YYEEEE. CDR3 sequence reads: CASSGWTGTSYEQYF. CDR3 DNA: TGTGCCAGCAGCGGGTGGACCGGGACTAGCTACGAGCAGTACTTC.

CDR3 amino acids: CASSQAGQGARNQHF. In DNA form, the CDR3 reads TGCGCCAGCAGCCAAGCTGGGCAGGGGGCGCGGAACCAGCATTTT. This chain uses TRBV4-1 with TRBJ1-5; TRBD1 matches 8 bases. V shed 1 base, J shed 12 bases, and the junction held 11 bases outside the gene matches. The CDR3 consists of 15 residues. Germline lookup yields CDR1 MGHRA and CDR2 YSYEKL.

This chain links TRBV5-8 with TRBJ1-2; 7 bases align to TRBD1. The V gene's germline CDR1 is SGHTS and CDR2 YDEGEE. CDR3 length: 14 residues. J gave up 4 bases and V 5 bases, and 8 bases lay outside the gene matches. This chain's CDR3 is CASREGQFIYGYTF. DNA of the CDR3: TGTGCCAGCAGGGAGGGACAGTTCATCTATGGCTACACCTTC.

The chain has TRBV11-3 and TRBJ2-3; D might be TRBD1 (6 bases). The germline V gene encodes CDR1 SGHNT and CDR2 YENEEA. CDR3 length: 15 amino acids. V lost 5 bases and J 1 base, leaving 13 bases between the germline ends. CDR3 coding DNA: TGTGCCAGCAGCCCTGGGGGCTACGGCACAGATACGCAGTATTTT. Translation: CASSPGGYGTDTQYF.

This rearrangement joins TRBV7-9 to TRBJ1-1, with D possibly being TRBD1 (6 bases). The V end lost 1 base, the J end lost 3 bases, and 12 bases lay between the germline ends. This CDR3 is built from 15 residues. Germline assignment: CDR1 SEHNR and CDR2 FQNEAQ (reference sequence). CDR3 in amino acids: CASSLGWSGDTEAFF. The CDR3 DNA reads as TGTGCCAGCAGCTTAGGTTGGTCAGGGGACACTGAAGCTTTCTTT.

This chain uses TRBV9 with TRBJ2-3, with 12 bases lining up with TRBD2. With 3 bases clipped from V and 4 bases from J, the junction kept 6 bases outside the gene matches. Looked up from germline, CDR1 is SGDLS and CDR2 is YYNGEE. CDR3 size: 16 residues. As DNA, the CDR3 is TGTGCCAGCAGCGGGCTAGCGGGAGGGATCCCAGATACGCAGTATTTT. Translated: CASSGLAGGIPDTQYF.

The chain joins TRBV6-6 to TRBJ2-5; 10 nucleotides line up with TRBD2. The J call could be wrong; TRBJ2-7 is a better fit for the DNA end. CDR1 is MNHNY, CDR2 SVGAGI, per germline (reference sequence). The CDR3 runs to 14 residues. The CDR3 DNA reads as TGTGCCGTAGCCTATAGCGGGAGGACCTACGAGCAGTACTTC. This translates into CAVAYSGRTYEQYF.

The CDR3 region has the DNA TGTGCCAGTATTCGGACAGGGGACACCGGGGAGCTGTTTTTT. Its protein product is CASIRTGDTGELFF. This chain connects TRBV19 to TRBJ2-2; 9 bases fit TRBD1. The junction had 3 bases not matched to a gene; V was cut back by 7 bases and J by 3 bases. This CDR3 has 14 amino acids. Germline assignment: CDR1 LNHDA and CDR2 SQIVND (reference sequence).

The V call is TRBV7-9, the J call TRBJ1-5, with unresolved D. Trimming removed 5 bases at V and 4 bases at J, with 6 bases between. The CDR3 is made up of 12 amino acids. Looked up from germline, CDR1 is SEHNR and CDR2 is FQNEAQ (reference sequence). The CDR3 here is CASSNVNQPQHF. In nucleotides, the CDR3 is TGTGCCAGCAGCAATGTAAATCAGCCCCAGCATTTT.

The V gene is TRBV28, the J gene TRBJ1-2, with D possibly TRBD1 on 6 matching bases. V lost 6 bases and J 9 bases, leaving 17 bases between the germline ends. Germline V gene lookup returns CDR1 MDHEN and CDR2 SYDVKM. The CDR3 loop spans 13 amino acids. CDR3 coding DNA: TGTGCCAGCAGAAAAACAGGGCGTAATAGCTACACCTTC. Translation gives CASRKTGRNSYTF.

The V call is TRBV29-1, the J call TRBJ2-3; 7 nucleotides line up with TRBD2. The CDR3 consists of 14 residues. Germline V lookup: CDR1 SQVTM, CDR2 ANQGSEA. J gave up 5 bases and V 4 bases, and 9 bases lay outside the gene matches. The CDR3 region is CSVAGQAGIDTQYF. CDR3 nucleotides: TGCAGCGTTGCGGGTCAAGCGGGAATAGATACGCAGTATTTT.

The chain is built from TRBV28 and TRBJ1-2; D not certain. The CDR3 consists of 12 residues. Germline CDR1 and CDR2: MDHEN and SYDVKM. Between the trimmed V and J ends, which lost 5 bases and 8 bases, there was a span of 12 bases. Here the CDR3 reads CASSGGSRGYTF. The CDR3 DNA reads as TGTGCCAGCAGTGGAGGGTCCAGAGGCTACACCTTC.

J is TRBJ1-5 and V is TRBV28; 9 bases align to TRBD1. Germline values: CDR1 MDHEN, CDR2 SYDVKM. CDR3 length: 16 amino acids. V trimming: 5 bases; J trimming: 1 base; junction bases outside the gene matches: 6. The CDR3 coding sequence is TGTGCCAGCAGTGCGACGACAGGGGGAAGCAATCAGCCCCAGCATTTT. Amino acid sequence: CASSATTGGSNQPQHF.

J is TRBJ2-7 and V is TRBV5-1; TRBD2 agrees at 10 bases. This CDR3 has 15 residues. With V trimmed by 4 bases and J by 5 bases, 9 bases remained unmatched. Germline loops: CDR1 SGHRS, CDR2 YFSETQ. CDR3 DNA: TGCGCCAGCAGCGCTCCTAGCGGGAGTATGGACGAGCAGTACTTC. It translates to CASSAPSGSMDEQYF.

The rearrangement joins TRBV7-8 to TRBJ2-1, with D unclear. CDR1 is SGHVS and CDR2 is FQNEAQ in the germline V gene. This CDR3 spans 14 amino acids. The germline V and J ends were trimmed by 1 base and 4 bases, with 8 bases remaining between them. The CDR3 nucleotides read TGTGCCAGCAGCTTAGGGGCAGGATACAATGAGCAGTTCTTC. Its translation: CASSLGAGYNEQFF.